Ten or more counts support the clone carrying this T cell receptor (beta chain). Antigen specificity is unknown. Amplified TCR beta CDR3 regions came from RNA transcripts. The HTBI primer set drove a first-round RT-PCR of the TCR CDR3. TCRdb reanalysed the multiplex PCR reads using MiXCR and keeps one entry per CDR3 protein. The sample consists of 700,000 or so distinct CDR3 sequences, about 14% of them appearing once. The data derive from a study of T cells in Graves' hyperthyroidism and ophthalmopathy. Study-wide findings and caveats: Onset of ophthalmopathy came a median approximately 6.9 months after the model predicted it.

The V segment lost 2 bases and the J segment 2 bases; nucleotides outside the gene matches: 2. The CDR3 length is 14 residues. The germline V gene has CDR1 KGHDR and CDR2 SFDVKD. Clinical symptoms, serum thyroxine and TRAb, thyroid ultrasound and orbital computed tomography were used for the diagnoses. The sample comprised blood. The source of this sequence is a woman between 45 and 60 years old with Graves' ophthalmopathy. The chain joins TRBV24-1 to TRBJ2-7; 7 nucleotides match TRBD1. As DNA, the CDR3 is TGTGCCACCAGTGATTCCGACAGGGCCTACGAGCAGTACTTC. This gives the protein CATSDSDRAYEQYF.